This is a list of T cell receptor beta chains from one sample in a study of human T cells and chemical hapten exposure. TCRdb called the 5' RACE reads again in MiXCR, with one record for every CDR3 protein. The sample yields 110,000 or so distinct CDR3 sequences, approximately 20% seen once. The receptors here all came from a human donor in good health. The CDR3 runs from the conserved cysteine through the conserved F or W.

CDR3aa: CSSASSTSGSYEQYF
v_gene: TRBV29-1
j_gene: TRBJ2-7

CDR3aa: CAWSVRREGQGEQFF
v_gene: TRBV30
j_gene: TRBJ2-1

CDR3aa: CASSERQEAFF
v_gene: TRBV6-1
j_gene: TRBJ1-1

CDR3aa: CASRRTGQYDEQYF
v_gene: TRBV6-1
j_gene: TRBJ2-7

CDR3aa: CSVDDAGIYNEQFF
v_gene: TRBV29-1
j_gene: TRBJ2-1

CDR3aa: CAIGDGLAGGPSYEQYF
v_gene: TRBV10-3
j_gene: TRBJ2-7

CDR3aa: CASSADRGQGPEQYF
v_gene: TRBV6-5
j_gene: TRBJ2-7

CDR3aa: CASRAELRNSPLHF
v_gene: TRBV2
j_gene: TRBJ1-6

CDR3aa: CASSGDRRLNYQPQHF
v_gene: TRBV6-2/TRBV6-3
j_gene: TRBJ1-5

CDR3aa: CSATPTSGVSSYEQYF
v_gene: TRBV20-1
j_gene: TRBJ2-7

CDR3aa: CASTRDRRSSGANVLTF
v_gene: TRBV6-1
j_gene: TRBJ2-6

CDR3aa: CASSFRGTGFRGYTF
v_gene: TRBV28
j_gene: TRBJ1-2

CDR3aa: CASSLADRARRSNQPQHF
v_gene: TRBV9
j_gene: TRBJ1-5

CDR3aa: CASSYVLVGELFF
v_gene: TRBV6-5
j_gene: TRBJ2-2

CDR3aa: CASSPERGKDEQFF
v_gene: TRBV3-1
j_gene: TRBJ2-1

CDR3aa: CSVAGQHYEQYF
v_gene: TRBV29-1
j_gene: TRBJ2-7

CDR3aa: CASSLNTGTDTQYF
v_gene: TRBV5-1
j_gene: TRBJ2-3

CDR3aa: CASSRLGNTGELFF
v_gene: TRBV7-6
j_gene: TRBJ2-2

CDR3aa: CAISDRVNTEAFF
v_gene: TRBV10-3
j_gene: TRBJ1-1

CDR3aa: CASSLVVRSTGELFF
v_gene: TRBV5-1
j_gene: TRBJ2-2

CDR3aa: CASSLVTLLNEQFF
v_gene: TRBV28
j_gene: TRBJ2-1

CDR3aa: CASSLGSGHSYEQYF
v_gene: TRBV7-3
j_gene: TRBJ2-7

CDR3aa: CASSIGSPPGANVLTF
v_gene: TRBV19
j_gene: TRBJ2-6

CDR3aa: CASSLTQGSQYF
v_gene: TRBV28
j_gene: TRBJ2-3

CDR3aa: CASSPINNQPQHF
v_gene: TRBV12-3/TRBV12-4
j_gene: TRBJ1-5

CDR3aa: CASSLGGTLLNEQFF
v_gene: TRBV4-1
j_gene: TRBJ2-1

CDR3aa: CASRYRDTTYEQYF
v_gene: TRBV12-3/TRBV12-4
j_gene: TRBJ2-7

CDR3aa: CASSVEAGGTTFF
v_gene: TRBV9
j_gene: TRBJ1-1

CDR3aa: CASSPGTSGTSYEQYF
v_gene: TRBV19
j_gene: TRBJ2-7

CDR3aa: CASSFSGQTTNTEAFF
v_gene: TRBV28
j_gene: TRBJ1-1

CDR3aa: CSARGGTVAFF
v_gene: TRBV20-1
j_gene: TRBJ1-1

CDR3aa: CASSYSQLAGAYNEQFF
v_gene: TRBV6-5
j_gene: TRBJ2-1

CDR3aa: CSARATHGNIQYF
v_gene: TRBV20-1
j_gene: TRBJ2-4

CDR3aa: CSVEDGGGAGNEKLFF
v_gene: TRBV29-1
j_gene: TRBJ1-4

CDR3aa: CASSRGGSPGEQYF
v_gene: TRBV7-9
j_gene: TRBJ2-3

CDR3aa: CSARGDRVIGNEQFF
v_gene: TRBV20-1
j_gene: TRBJ2-1

CDR3aa: CASSSGTGGSGANVLTF
v_gene: TRBV5-1
j_gene: TRBJ2-6

CDR3aa: CATSDFTGVADTQYF
v_gene: TRBV24-1
j_gene: TRBJ2-3

CDR3aa: CASCDRASGIAQYF
v_gene: TRBV27
j_gene: TRBJ2-3

CDR3aa: CASSARDGSYEQYF
v_gene: TRBV7-9
j_gene: TRBJ2-7

CDR3aa: CASTKMGQVPYEQYF
v_gene: TRBV28
j_gene: TRBJ2-7

CDR3aa: CASSLGLAGPQETQYF
v_gene: TRBV5-1
j_gene: TRBJ2-5

CDR3aa: CASTPTGGDFHEQYF
v_gene: TRBV19
j_gene: TRBJ2-7

CDR3aa: CASSSGTEVNEKLFF
v_gene: TRBV13
j_gene: TRBJ1-4

CDR3aa: CATSRGSPTSGNEQFF
v_gene: TRBV15
j_gene: TRBJ2-1

CDR3aa: CATSDRVNTEAFF
v_gene: TRBV24-1
j_gene: TRBJ1-1

CDR3aa: CASSPRLVVGAFF
v_gene: TRBV11-2
j_gene: TRBJ1-1

CDR3aa: CASSEGGGLAGAGELFF
v_gene: TRBV6-1
j_gene: TRBJ2-2

CDR3aa: CASRTGDSGNTIYF
v_gene: TRBV28
j_gene: TRBJ1-3

CDR3aa: CASSPDPLSRGYNEQFF
v_gene: TRBV27
j_gene: TRBJ2-1

CDR3aa: CATGGLADTQYF
v_gene: TRBV10-3
j_gene: TRBJ2-3

CDR3aa: CASSLKGGNTEAFF
v_gene: TRBV7-9
j_gene: TRBJ1-1

CDR3aa: CASSLGSISGNTIYF
v_gene: TRBV5-6
j_gene: TRBJ1-3